The present TCR beta chain was sequenced within a study of T cell repertoires in cytomegalovirus infection. The V and J ends lost 3 bases and 4 bases, in that order; junction bases with no gene match: 9. Germline-derived CDR1 and CDR2 are SNHLY and FYNNEI. This CDR3 has 17 amino acids. About this clonotype: Its antigen remains unknown.

MiXCR, applied by TCRdb to the reads, yields one record per CDR3 protein. This sample yields about 260,000 distinct CDR3 sequences, of which roughly 13% are seen a single time; 8.5% to 9% belongs to the top ten. Notes on the study in general: HLA-C-restricted CMV clonotypes gave the most frequent clonotype in two of eight donors.

The chain has TRBV2 and TRBJ2-1; 10 positions agree with TRBD2. The TCR originated in a human donor in good health (CMV status not recorded). Some clones in this sample may be carry-over from other donors' samples. Source material: PBMCs. CDR3 in amino acids: CASSDEDRTSGYNEQFF. In DNA form, the CDR3 reads TGTGCCAGCAGTGACGAGGACAGGACTAGCGGTTACAATGAGCAGTTCTTC.